One and the same sample provided the 20 T cell receptor beta chains below, sequenced in a study of tissue T cells after allogeneic stem cell transplantation. Clones were read by immunoSEQ multiplex PCR, and TCRdb kept only the in-frame ones, dropping some. This sample has some 22,000 clones, with roughly 72% found just once. Specimen: spleen. All receptors come from a female BALB/c mouse in good health. The mice in this strain carry MHC haplotype H2-d.

A word on this clone: Gene names denote mouse genes. From the germline J gene comes the end of the CDR3, since the read stops 1 residue before it. Other nucleotide sequences from this sample produce the same CDR3. The chain combines TRBV13-2 with TRBJ2-5; tentatively, D is TRBD1 (7 bases). CDR3 length: 14 residues. The V end was cut by 2 bases, the J end by 2 bases, with 9 bases between. Germline V gene sequence: CDR1 NNHNN, CDR2 SYGAGS (reference sequence). The CDR3 loop reads CASGEGGPQDTQYF. CDR3 DNA (partial): TGTGCCAGCGGTGAAGGGGGCCCCCAAGACACCCAGTAC.

This clone was seen a few times. Gene names refer to mouse genes. The read is 1 residue too short to cover the CDR3 end, so that end is filled in from the germline J gene. The V call is TRBV19, the J call TRBJ2-7; weak D call: TRBD1 (5 bases). This CDR3 is built from 14 residues. Germline V gives CDR1 FNHDT, CDR2 SITEND (reference sequence). V shed 5 bases and J shed 0 bases, with 12 bases lying between them. The CDR3 loop is CASSQDTSSYEQYF. The sequenced CDR3 bases are TGTGCCAGCAGCCAGGACACGAGCTCCTATGAACAGTAC.

A remark on this clone: The gene names here belong to mouse. The read halts 1 residue ahead of the CDR3 end, with the missing end drawn from the germline J gene. The sample has other DNA sequences that encode this CDR3 too. V usage is TRBV13-2 and J usage is TRBJ2-3; 12 bases align to TRBD2. J was trimmed by 3 bases and V by 5 bases; bases with no gene match: 7. The length of the CDR3 is 16 residues. From germline, CDR1 is NNHNN and CDR2 SYGAGS (reference sequence). The CDR3 is CASGRLGGRGAETLYF. Incomplete CDR3 DNA: TGTGCCAGCGGGCGACTGGGGGGGCGGGGGGCAGAAACGCTGTAT.

With respect to this clone: The gene symbols are mouse symbols. The read gets to within 1 residue of the CDR3 end, and the germline J gene fills in the rest. J is TRBJ2-5 and V is TRBV29; D gene ambiguous. The CDR3 is made up of 14 amino acids. V was clipped by 0 bases and J by 0 bases, with 4 bases between them. CDR1 and CDR2 from the germline V gene are MSHET and SYDVDS. The CDR3 spells CASSLSNNQDTQYF. CDR3 DNA (partial): TGTGCTAGCAGTTTATCCAATAACCAAGACACCCAGTAC. The variable domain in full, with the rest retrieved from reference TRBV29 and TRBJ2-5, is DMKVTQMPRYLIKRMGENVLLECGQDMSHETMYWYRQDPGLGLQLIYISYDVDSNSEGDIPKGYRVSRKKREHFSLILDSAKTNQTSVYFCASSLSNNQDTQYFGPGTRLLVL.

About this clone itself: Gene labels here are mouse ones. The read is 1 residue too short to cover the CDR3 end, so that end is filled in from the germline J gene. The rearrangement joins TRBV20 to TRBJ2-3, with D possibly matching TRBD1 (5 bases). Germline CDR1 is GFQATS and CDR2 is STVNSAI. Between the trimmed V and J ends, which lost 0 bases and 2 bases, there was a span of 9 bases. CDR3 length: 14 amino acids. CDR3 loop: CGARDRQTAETLYF. The DNA read from the CDR3 is TGTGGTGCTAGGGATCGACAGACTGCAGAAACGCTGTAT.

This clone was picked up a small number of times. Genes here carry mouse names. The CDR3 extends 1 residue past the end of the read, so its final part is completed from the germline J gene. The V and J genes are TRBV19 and TRBJ2-7; 8 bases fit TRBD2. The CDR3 has 16 amino acids. V was pared by 2 bases and J by 0 bases, with 7 bases of the junction left unmatched. Per germline, CDR1 FNHDT and CDR2 SITEND (reference sequence). The sequenced part of the CDR3 DNA is TGTGCCAGCAGTATCTGGAACTGGGGGAGCTCCTATGAACAGTAC. It translates to CASSIWNWGSSYEQY. The CDR3 as a whole reads CASSIWNWGSSYEQYF.

Worth noting for this clone: The listed genes are named as in mouse. The read gets to within 1 residue of the CDR3 end, and the germline J gene fills in the rest. J is TRBJ2-7 and V is TRBV5; D not resolved. The germline V gene encodes CDR1 LGHNA and CDR2 YNLKQL (reference sequence). The CDR3 runs to 12 residues. The ends were cut back, 1 base at V and 4 bases at J, with 5 bases in the middle. The CDR3 sequence is CASSQVQYEQYF. The CDR3 DNA, read in part, is TGTGCCAGCAGCCAAGTACAGTATGAACAGTAC.

Comment on this clone: The listed genes are named as in mouse. The sequenced fragment ends 1 residue before the CDR3 boundary, so the rest is inferred from the germline J gene. The chain couples TRBV3 to TRBJ1-1, with no clear D. The CDR3 is made up of 15 amino acids. V lost 2 bases and J 2 bases, leaving 12 bases between the germline ends. Germline CDR1 and CDR2: SNHLY and FYNGKV (reference sequence). The CDR3 sequence: CASSLFRVDNTEVFF. CDR3 DNA (partial): TGTGCCAGCAGCTTATTCCGGGTAGACAACACAGAAGTCTTC. Using reference TRBV3 and TRBJ1-1 for the parts outside the CDR3, the full variable domain is GPKVLQIPSHQIIDMGQMVTLNCDPVSNHLYFYWYKQILGQQMEFLVNFYNGKVMEKSKLFKDQFSVERPDGSYFTLKIQPTALEDSAVYFCASSLFRVDNTEVFFGKGTRLTVV.

Details on this clone: Mouse names are used for the genes. The missing CDR3 end, 1 residue past where the read stops, is filled in from the germline J gene. The V and J genes are TRBV4 and TRBJ1-6, with TRBD1 identical over 7 bases. TRBJ1-6 belongs to the ORF category, with a function that is uncertain. CDR3 length: 14 amino acids. Trimming cost V 5 bases and J 4 bases; bases outside gene matches: 2. Germline V gene data show CDR1 as LGHDT and CDR2 as YNNKQL (reference sequence). This CDR3 reads CASSQGQYNSPLYF. The CDR3 DNA, read in part, is TGTGCCAGCAGCCAGGGACAGTATAATTCGCCCCTCTAC.

Concerning this clone: Genes and germline are mouse. The read ends 1 residue before the CDR3 terminus; that terminus is restored from the germline J gene. The chain joins TRBV13-3 to TRBJ2-5; D not resolved. The germline V gene encodes CDR1 NNHDY and CDR2 SYVADS. Deletions cut 2 bases from V and 1 base from J, with 8 bases between. The CDR3 runs 14 residues. CDR3 protein: CASSEEGDQDTQYF. The covered CDR3 bases are TGTGCCAGCAGTGAGGAGGGAGACCAAGACACCCAGTAC.

Comments on this clone: Here the gene names and germline are mouse. The read falls 1 residue short of the CDR3 end, and the missing part is taken from the germline J gene. This chain connects TRBV16 to TRBJ2-7; TRBD1 matches at 9 bases. Looked up from germline, CDR1 is SGHSA and CDR2 is FRNQAP. V lost 1 base and J lost 2; bases outside the gene matches: 0. The CDR3 consists of 14 residues. The part of the CDR3 DNA that was read is TGTGCAAGCAGCTTAGGACAGGGGGCCTATGAACAGTAC. It is translated as CASSLGQGAYEQY. The full CDR3 is CASSLGQGAYEQYF.

Worth noting for this clone: Genes here carry mouse names. The read ends 1 residue before the CDR3 terminus; that terminus is restored from the germline J gene. The genes are TRBV2 and TRBJ1-4, with D possibly being TRBD1 (5 bases). The germline CDR1 and CDR2 sequences are LGHNA and YSYQKL. V lost 1 base to trimming and J lost 0 bases, with 9 bases between them. This CDR3 comprises 16 residues. Here the CDR3 reads CASSQVDSFSNERLFF. The sequenced part of the CDR3 DNA is TGTGCCAGCAGCCAAGTCGACAGCTTTTCCAACGAAAGATTATTT.

Concerning this clone itself: The gene names given are mouse names. The DNA ends 1 residue before the CDR3 does, and the rest of the CDR3 is filled in from the germline J gene. This chain connects TRBV3 to TRBJ2-5, with D possibly being TRBD1 or TRBD2 (5 bases each). The CDR3 runs 15 residues. V was clipped by 0 bases and J by 8 bases, with 15 bases between them. Germline CDR1 reads SNHLY; CDR2 reads FYNGKV (reference sequence). The part of the CDR3 DNA that was read is TGTGCCAGCAGCTTAGCGCGGGACGGGGACCGCACCCAGTAC. Encoded protein: CASSLARDGDRTQY. The whole CDR3 sequence reads CASSLARDGDRTQYF.

Regarding this clone: Gene names and germline match the mouse. Incomplete CDR3 DNA: TGTGCCAGCAGTCGGGGACAGGGGAACAACCAGGCTCCGCTT. It specifies CASSRGQGNNQAPL. The full CDR3 sequence reads CASSRGQGNNQAPLF. The chain has TRBV19 and TRBJ1-5, with 10 bases fitting TRBD1. The CDR3 end lies 1 residue beyond the end of the read and is filled in from the germline J gene. The CDR3 covers 15 residues. The V gene end was trimmed by 4 bases and the J gene end by 1 base; junction bases not matched to a gene: 2. The germline V gene encodes CDR1 FNHDT and CDR2 SITEND (reference sequence).

This clone is a singleton in its sample. Genes and germline are mouse. With the read ending 1 residue before the CDR3 end, the germline J gene is used to fill in that end. The chain uses TRBV5 and TRBJ2-3; D is perhaps TRBD1 or TRBD2 (6 bases each). This CDR3 spans 15 amino acids. Trimming took 2 bases from V and 0 from J, leaving 9 bases between them. The V gene's germline CDR1 is LGHNA and CDR2 YNLKQL (reference sequence). The chain's CDR3 is CASSQWGLSAETLYF. CDR3 DNA, as far as it was read: TGTGCCAGCAGCCAATGGGGGCTTAGTGCAGAAACGCTGTAT.

Comment on this clone: Gene and germline names: mouse. The read ends 1 residue early relative to the CDR3; the germline J gene fills the gap. This chain joins TRBV13-1 and TRBJ2-3, with TRBD2 matching over 14 bases. With 3 bases clipped from V and 0 bases from J, the junction kept 6 bases outside the gene matches. The CDR3 is 18 residues long. From germline, CDR1 is NSHNY and CDR2 SYGAGN. Partial CDR3 DNA: TGTGCCAGCAGTGGGGGACTGGGGGGGCGCGGGAGTGCAGAAACGCTGTAT. Encoded protein: CASSGGLGGRGSAETLY. The complete CDR3 reads CASSGGLGGRGSAETLYF.

As for this clone: These gene names are mouse names. The read ends 1 residue shy of where the CDR3 ends; the end is completed using the germline J gene. The V and J genes are TRBV20 and TRBJ2-2; 11 bases align to TRBD2. The CDR3 length is 14 residues. Germline CDR1 is GFQATS and CDR2 is STVNSAI. J lost 3 bases, V lost 6 bases, and 3 bases had no gene match. The CDR3 bases that were read are TGTGGTGCCCGGGACTGGGGGTACACCGGGCAGCTCTAC. Translation: CGARDWGYTGQLY. The full-length CDR3 reads as CGARDWGYTGQLYF.

In the case of this clone: Gene names and germline match the mouse. CDR3 amino acids: CTCSARQLSNERLFF. The sequenced CDR3 bases are TGCACCTGCAGTGCGAGACAGCTTTCCAACGAAAGATTATTT. V and J are TRBV1 and TRBJ1-4; D possibly corresponds to TRBD1 (5 bases). From the germline J gene comes the end of the CDR3, since the read stops 1 residue before it. The germline V gene has CDR1 NSQYPW and CDR2 LRSPGD (reference sequence). This CDR3 is 15 amino acids long. Between the trimmed V and J ends, which lost 3 bases and 0 bases, there was a span of 8 bases.

Details on this clone: Gene names and germline refer to mouse. Sequencing ends 1 residue short of the CDR3 end; the germline J gene provides the rest. The rearrangement links TRBV24 to TRBJ2-4; the match to TRBD2 covers 9 bases. The CDR3 is 15 amino acids. Germline CDR1 reads KGHTA; CDR2 reads FRNEEI. V lost 2 bases, J lost 0 bases, and 0 bases stayed unmatched. CDR3 DNA, as far as it was read: TGTGCCAGCAGTCTGACTGGGGGGAGTCAAAACACCTTGTAC. Encoded protein: CASSLTGGSQNTLY. The entire CDR3 is CASSLTGGSQNTLYF.

Points on this clone: Gene labels here are mouse ones. Sequencing ends 1 residue short of the CDR3 end; the germline J gene provides the rest. The chain recombines TRBV5 with TRBJ2-2; D may correspond to TRBD1 or TRBD2 (6 bases each). CDR3 size: 16 residues. Trimming took off 0 bases at V and 0 bases at J, with 8 bases between the two ends. Germline V gene sequence: CDR1 LGHNA, CDR2 YNLKQL (reference sequence). The CDR3 region is CASSQDGGANTGQLYF. The DNA read from the CDR3 is TGTGCCAGCAGCCAAGATGGGGGCGCAAACACCGGGCAGCTCTAC.